This TCR beta chain was identified during a study of T cell changes during pregnancy in multiple sclerosis. This CDR3 is built from 15 residues. With V trimmed by 6 bases and J by 6 bases, 14 bases remained unmatched. Germline V gene lookup returns CDR1 MNHNS and CDR2 SASEGT. The data were produced by immunoSEQ multiplex PCR, yet TCRdb's version contains in-frame clones alone and is incomplete. Found here are 85,000 to 100,000 clones, approximately 92% of them singletons; the top ten hold 2% to 2.5%. This specimen consisted of peripheral blood, obtained after pregnancy. V gene TRBV6-1 combines with J gene TRBJ2-7; 7 bases fit TRBD2. This clonotype originated in a female donor with multiple sclerosis, enrolled in a pregnancy study. The CDR3 DNA reads as TGTGCCAGCAGCCCTGGACTAGGGGCCCCTCGCGAGCAGTACTTC. Its protein is CASSPGLGAPREQYF.